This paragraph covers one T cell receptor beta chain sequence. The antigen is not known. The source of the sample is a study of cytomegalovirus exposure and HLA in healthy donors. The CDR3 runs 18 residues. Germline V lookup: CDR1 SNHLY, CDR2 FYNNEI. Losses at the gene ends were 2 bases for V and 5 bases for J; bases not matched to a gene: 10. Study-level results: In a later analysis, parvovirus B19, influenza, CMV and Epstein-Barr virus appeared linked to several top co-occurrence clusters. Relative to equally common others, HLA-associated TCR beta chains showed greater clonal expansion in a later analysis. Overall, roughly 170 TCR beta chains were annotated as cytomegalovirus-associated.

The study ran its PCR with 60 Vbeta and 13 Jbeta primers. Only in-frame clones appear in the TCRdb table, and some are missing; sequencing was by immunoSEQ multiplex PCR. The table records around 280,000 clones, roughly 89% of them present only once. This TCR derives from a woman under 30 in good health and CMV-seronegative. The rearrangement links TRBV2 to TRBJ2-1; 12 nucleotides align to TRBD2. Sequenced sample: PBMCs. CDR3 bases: TGTGCCAGCAGTGAACCCCTAGCGGGGGGGCCGGCTAACAATGAGCAGTTCTTC. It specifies CASSEPLAGGPANNEQFF. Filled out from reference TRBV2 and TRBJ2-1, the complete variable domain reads EPEVTQTPSHQVTQMGQEVILRCVPISNHLYFYWYRQILGQKVEFLVSFYNNEISEKSEIFDDQFSVERPDGSNFTLKIRSTKLEDSAMYFCASSEPLAGGPANNEQFFGPGTRLTVL.